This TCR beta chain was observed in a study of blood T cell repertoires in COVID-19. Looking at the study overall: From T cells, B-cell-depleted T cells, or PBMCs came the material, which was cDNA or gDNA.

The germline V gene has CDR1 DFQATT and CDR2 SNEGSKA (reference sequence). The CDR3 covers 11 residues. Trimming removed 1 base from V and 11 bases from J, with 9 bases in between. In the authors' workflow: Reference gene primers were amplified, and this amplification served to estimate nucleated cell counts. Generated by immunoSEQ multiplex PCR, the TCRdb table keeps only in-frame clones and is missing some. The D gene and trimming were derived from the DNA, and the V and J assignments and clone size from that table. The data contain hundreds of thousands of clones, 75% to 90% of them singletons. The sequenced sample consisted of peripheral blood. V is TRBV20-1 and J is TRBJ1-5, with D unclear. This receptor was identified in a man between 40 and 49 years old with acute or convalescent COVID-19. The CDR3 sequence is CSARVQQAQHF. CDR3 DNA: TGCAGTGCTAGAGTCCAGCAGGCCCAGCATTTT.